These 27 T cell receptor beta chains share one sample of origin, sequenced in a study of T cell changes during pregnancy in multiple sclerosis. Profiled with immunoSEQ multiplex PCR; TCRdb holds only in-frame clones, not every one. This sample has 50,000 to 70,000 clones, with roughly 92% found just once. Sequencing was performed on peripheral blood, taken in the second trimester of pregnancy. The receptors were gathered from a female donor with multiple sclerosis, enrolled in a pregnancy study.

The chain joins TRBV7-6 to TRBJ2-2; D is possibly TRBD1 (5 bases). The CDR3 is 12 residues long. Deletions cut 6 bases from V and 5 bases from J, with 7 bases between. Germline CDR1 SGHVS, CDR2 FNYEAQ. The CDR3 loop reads CASSYRTGELFF. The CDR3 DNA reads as TGTGCCAGCAGTTACAGGACCGGGGAGCTGTTTTTT. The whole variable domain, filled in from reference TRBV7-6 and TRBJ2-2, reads GAGVSQSPRYKVTKRGQDVALRCDPISGHVSLYWYRQALGQGPEFLTYFNYEAQQDKSGLPNDRFSAERPEGSISTLTIQRTEQRDSAMYRCASSYRTGELFFGEGSRLTVL.

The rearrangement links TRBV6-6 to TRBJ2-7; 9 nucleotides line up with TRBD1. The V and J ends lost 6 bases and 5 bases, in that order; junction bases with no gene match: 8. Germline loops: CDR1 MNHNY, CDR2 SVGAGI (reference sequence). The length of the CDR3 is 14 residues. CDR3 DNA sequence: TGTGCCAGCAGCTCCGGGACAGGGCCCCACGAGCAGTACTTC. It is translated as CASSSGTGPHEQYF.

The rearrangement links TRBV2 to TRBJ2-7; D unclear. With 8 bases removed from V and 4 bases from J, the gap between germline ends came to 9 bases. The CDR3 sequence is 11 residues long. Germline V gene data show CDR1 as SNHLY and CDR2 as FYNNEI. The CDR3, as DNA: TGTGCCAGCTTGGGCCCTTACGAGCAGTACTTC. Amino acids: CASLGPYEQYF.

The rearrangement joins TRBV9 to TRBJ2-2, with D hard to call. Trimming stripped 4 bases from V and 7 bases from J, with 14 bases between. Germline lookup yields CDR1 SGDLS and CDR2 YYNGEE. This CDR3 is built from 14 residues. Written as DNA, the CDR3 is TGTGCCAGCAGCTTCCGACTGACTGGCGGGGAGCTGTTTTTT. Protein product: CASSFRLTGGELFF.

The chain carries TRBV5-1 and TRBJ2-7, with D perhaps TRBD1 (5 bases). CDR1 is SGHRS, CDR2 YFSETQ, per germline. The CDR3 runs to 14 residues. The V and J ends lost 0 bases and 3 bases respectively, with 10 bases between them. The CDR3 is CASSLAGSYYEQYF. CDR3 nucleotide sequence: TGCGCCAGCAGCTTGGCAGGGTCTTACTACGAGCAGTACTTC.

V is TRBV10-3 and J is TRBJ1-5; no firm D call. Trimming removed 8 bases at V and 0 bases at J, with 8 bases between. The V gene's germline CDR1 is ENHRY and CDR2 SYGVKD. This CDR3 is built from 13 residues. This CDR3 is CAIGPSSNQPQHF. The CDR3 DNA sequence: TGTGCCATCGGTCCGAGTAGCAATCAGCCCCAGCATTTT.

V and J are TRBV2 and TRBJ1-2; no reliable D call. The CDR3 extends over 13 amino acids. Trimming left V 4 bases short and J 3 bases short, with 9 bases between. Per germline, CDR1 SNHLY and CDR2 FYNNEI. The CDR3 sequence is CASSATGDYGYTF. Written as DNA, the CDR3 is TGTGCCAGCAGTGCAACCGGAGACTATGGCTACACCTTC.

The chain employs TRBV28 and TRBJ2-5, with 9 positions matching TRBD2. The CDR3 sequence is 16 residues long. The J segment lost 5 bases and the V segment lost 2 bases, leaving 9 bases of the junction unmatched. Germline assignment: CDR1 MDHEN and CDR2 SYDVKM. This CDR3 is CASSLGLAGVGETQYF. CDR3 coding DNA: TGTGCCAGCAGTTTAGGTTTAGCGGGAGTCGGCGAGACCCAGTACTTC.

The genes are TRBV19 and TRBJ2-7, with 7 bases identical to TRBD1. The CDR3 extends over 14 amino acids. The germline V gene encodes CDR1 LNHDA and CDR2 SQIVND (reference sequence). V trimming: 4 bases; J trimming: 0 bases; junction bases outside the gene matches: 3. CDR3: CASSTNRGSYEQYF. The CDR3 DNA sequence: TGTGCCAGTAGTACAAACAGGGGCTCCTACGAGCAGTACTTC.

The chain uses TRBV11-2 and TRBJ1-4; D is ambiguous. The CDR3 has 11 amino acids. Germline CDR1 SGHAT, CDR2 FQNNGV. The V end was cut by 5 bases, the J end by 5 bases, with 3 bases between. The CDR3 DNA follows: TGTGCCAGCAGCCTGAATGAAAAACTGTTTTTT. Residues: CASSLNEKLFF. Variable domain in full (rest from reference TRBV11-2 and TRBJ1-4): EAGVAQSPRYKIIEKRQSVAFWCNPISGHATLYWYQQILGQGPKLLIQFQNNGVVDDSQLPKDRFSAERLKGVDSTLKIQPAKLEDSAVYLCASSLNEKLFFGSGTQLSVL.

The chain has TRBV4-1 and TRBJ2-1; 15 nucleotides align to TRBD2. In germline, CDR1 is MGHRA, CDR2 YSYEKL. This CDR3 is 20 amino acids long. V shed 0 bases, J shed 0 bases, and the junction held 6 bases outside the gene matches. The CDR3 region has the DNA TGCGCCAGCAGCCAAGAAACCCCGGGACTAGCGGGAGGCTCCTACAATGAGCAGTTCTTC. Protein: CASSQETPGLAGGSYNEQFF.

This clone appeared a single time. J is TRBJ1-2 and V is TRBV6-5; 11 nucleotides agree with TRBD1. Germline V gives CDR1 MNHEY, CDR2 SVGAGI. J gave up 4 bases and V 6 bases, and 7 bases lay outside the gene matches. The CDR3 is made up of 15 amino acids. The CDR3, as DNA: TGTGCCAGCAGACTGGGACAGGGGGACATCTATGGCTACACCTTC. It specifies CASRLGQGDIYGYTF.

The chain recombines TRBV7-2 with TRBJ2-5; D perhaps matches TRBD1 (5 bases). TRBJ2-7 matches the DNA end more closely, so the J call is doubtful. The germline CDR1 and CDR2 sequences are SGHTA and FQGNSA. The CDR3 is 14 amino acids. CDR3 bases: TGTGCCAGCAGCTTAGTAGGGGCCACCTACGAGCAGTACTTC. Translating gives CASSLVGATYEQYF.

In DNA form, the CDR3 reads TGTGCCAGCTCAACGGGGACCTACAATGAGCAGTTCTTC. Translated, it gives CASSTGTYNEQFF. The V call is TRBV28, the J call TRBJ2-1, with a weak D call TRBD2 (5 bases). Per the germline V gene, CDR1 is MDHEN and CDR2 is SYDVKM. The CDR3 has 13 residues. Trimming removed 8 bases from V and 2 bases from J, with 10 bases in between.

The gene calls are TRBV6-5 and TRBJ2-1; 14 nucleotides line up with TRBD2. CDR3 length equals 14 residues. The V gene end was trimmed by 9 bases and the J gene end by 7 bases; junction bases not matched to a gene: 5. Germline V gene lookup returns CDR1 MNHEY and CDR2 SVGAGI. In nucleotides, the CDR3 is TGTGCCAGTGGGACTAGCGGGAGAATAAATGAGCAGTTCTTC. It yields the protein CASGTSGRINEQFF.

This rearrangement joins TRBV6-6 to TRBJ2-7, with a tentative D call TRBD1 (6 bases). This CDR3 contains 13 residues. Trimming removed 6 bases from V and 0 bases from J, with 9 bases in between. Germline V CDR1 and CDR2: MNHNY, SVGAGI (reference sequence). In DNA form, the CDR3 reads TGTGCCAGCAGGGGACATCGCTCCTACGAGCAGTACTTC. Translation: CASRGHRSYEQYF.

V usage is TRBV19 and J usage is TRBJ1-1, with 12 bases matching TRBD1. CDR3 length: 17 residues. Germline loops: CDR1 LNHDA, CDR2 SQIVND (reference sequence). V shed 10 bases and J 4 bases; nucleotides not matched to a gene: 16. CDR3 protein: CATCFSGQGAFATEAFF. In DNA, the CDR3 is TGTGCCACATGTTTTTCGGGACAGGGGGCCTTCGCCACTGAAGCTTTCTTT.

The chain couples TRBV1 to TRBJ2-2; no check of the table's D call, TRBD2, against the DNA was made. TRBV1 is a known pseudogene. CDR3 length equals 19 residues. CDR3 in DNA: TGCACCAGCAGCCAAGCCCCGACTAGGGAACCTAAGAACACCGGGGAGCTGTTTTTT. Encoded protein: CTSSQAPTREPKNTGELFF.

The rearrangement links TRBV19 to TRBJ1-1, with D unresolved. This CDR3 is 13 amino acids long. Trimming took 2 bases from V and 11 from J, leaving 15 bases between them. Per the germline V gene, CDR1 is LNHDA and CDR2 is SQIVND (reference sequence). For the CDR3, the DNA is TGTGCCAGTAGTATAACGGGAGCTAGCGAGGCTTTCTTT. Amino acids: CASSITGASEAFF. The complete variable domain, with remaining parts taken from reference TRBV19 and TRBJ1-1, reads DGGITQSPKYLFRKEGQNVTLSCEQNLNHDAMYWYRQDPGQGLRLIYYSQIVNDFQKGDIAEGYSVSREKKESFPLTVTSAQKNPTAFYLCASSITGASEAFFGQGTRLTVV.

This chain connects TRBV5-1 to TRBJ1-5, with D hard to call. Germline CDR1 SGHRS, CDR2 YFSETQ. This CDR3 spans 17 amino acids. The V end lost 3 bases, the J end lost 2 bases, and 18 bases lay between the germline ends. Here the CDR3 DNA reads TGCGCCAGCAGCTCTCCCGGGAGGGCTGGGGGCAATCAGCCCCAGCATTTT. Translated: CASSSPGRAGGNQPQHF.

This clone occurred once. CDR3 DNA: TGTGCCAGCAGCTTAACGGGACAGGGCAATCAGCCCCAGCATTTT. Residues: CASSLTGQGNQPQHF. The rearrangement links TRBV7-3 to TRBJ1-5; 8 bases fit TRBD1. The V segment lost 0 bases and the J segment 2 bases; nucleotides outside the gene matches: 0. There are 15 residues in the CDR3. CDR1 SGHTA and CDR2 FQGTGA come from the germline V gene.

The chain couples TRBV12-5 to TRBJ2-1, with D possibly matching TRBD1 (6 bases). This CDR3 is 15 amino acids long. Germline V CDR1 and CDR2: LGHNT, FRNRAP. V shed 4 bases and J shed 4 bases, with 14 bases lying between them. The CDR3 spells CASGSQQGRYNEQFF. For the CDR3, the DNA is TGTGCTAGTGGTTCCCAGCAGGGGAGATACAATGAGCAGTTCTTC.

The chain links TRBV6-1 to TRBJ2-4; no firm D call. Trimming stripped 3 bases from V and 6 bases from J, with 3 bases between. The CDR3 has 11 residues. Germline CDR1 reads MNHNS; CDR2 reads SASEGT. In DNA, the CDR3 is TGTGCCAGCAGTGACAGAAACATTCAGTACTTC. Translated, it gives CASSDRNIQYF.

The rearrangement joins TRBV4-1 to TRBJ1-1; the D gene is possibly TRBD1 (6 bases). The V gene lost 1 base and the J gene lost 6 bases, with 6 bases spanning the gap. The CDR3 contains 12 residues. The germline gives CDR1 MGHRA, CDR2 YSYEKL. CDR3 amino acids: CASSQGTAEAFF. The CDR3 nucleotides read TGCGCCAGCAGCCAAGGGACAGCTGAAGCTTTCTTT.

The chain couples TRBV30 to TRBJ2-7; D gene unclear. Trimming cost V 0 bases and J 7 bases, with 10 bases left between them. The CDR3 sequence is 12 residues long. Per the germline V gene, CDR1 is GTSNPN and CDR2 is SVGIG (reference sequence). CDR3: CAWSVTSAEQYF. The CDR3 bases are TGTGCCTGGAGTGTCACGAGTGCGGAGCAGTACTTC.

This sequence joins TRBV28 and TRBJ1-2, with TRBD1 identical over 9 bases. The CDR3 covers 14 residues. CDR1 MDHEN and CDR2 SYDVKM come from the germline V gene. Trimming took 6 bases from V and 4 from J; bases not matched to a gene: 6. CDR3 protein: CASSRGQGSYGYTF. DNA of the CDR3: TGTGCCAGCAGCCGGGGACAGGGCTCCTATGGCTACACCTTC.

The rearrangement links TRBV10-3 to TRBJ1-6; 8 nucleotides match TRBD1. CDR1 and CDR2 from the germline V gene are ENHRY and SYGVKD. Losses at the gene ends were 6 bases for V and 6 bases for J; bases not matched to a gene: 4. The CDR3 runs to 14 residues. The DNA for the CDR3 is TGTGCCATCAGAGCAGGACAGGGTAATTCACCCCTCCACTTT. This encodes CAIRAGQGNSPLHF.